The sequence of this T cell receptor beta chain was determined in a study of tumor-infiltrating lymphocytes in primary liver carcinoma. General study results and limits: The study found tumor-adjacent and tumor-blood pairs overlapped less than tumor region pairs.

With regard to this clonotype: Its antigen is unidentified. Relative to the germline gene, one junction end is altered; a read error may explain this.

Germline V gene lookup returns CDR1 SQVTM and CDR2 ANQGSEA. This CDR3 has 13 residues. Researchers generated TCR beta cDNA from approximately 500 ng of total RNA, relying on a constant-region primer. ARM-PCR was slightly modified, and three nested multiplex PCR rounds with it gave rise to the TCR beta libraries. TRBV1-TRBV30 forward and Cbeta reverse primers drove the first two approximately 10-cycle rounds. TCRdb re-analysed the multiplex PCR reads in MiXCR, keeping a single row per CDR3 protein. The sample carries approximately 47,000 distinct CDR3 sequences, over 65% recorded once. DNA and RNA were both co-extracted from approximately 20-30 mg of bulk tissue that had not been sorted.

This chain uses TRBV29-1 with TRBJ1-1; D unresolved. Sequences were obtained from liver tumor tissue from sampling region 3. Subset reported: tumor region T3, left-lateral pole. This TCR was recovered from a man aged 35 to 55 with primary liver carcinoma and hepatitis B virus infection. This chain's CDR3 is CSVEVNEHTEAFF. CDR3 nucleotide sequence: TGTAGCGTTGAAGTTAATGAGCACACTGAAGCTTTCTTT.